The rows below give T cell receptor beta chains drawn from one sample of a study of radiation and T cells in renal cell carcinoma. Produced via immunoSEQ multiplex PCR; TCRdb's table is partial and in-frame only. The table records 150,000 to 200,000 clones, about 88% of them present only once. The sample here was blood, taken from a patient whose treatment included radiotherapy and nephrectomy. These receptors all stem from a woman aged 45-59 years with renal cell carcinoma. The CDR3 runs from the conserved cysteine through the conserved F or W. Each record gives: CDR3 DNA, CDR3 protein, D gene, J gene, clone size, V gene. D genes are given only for firm matches. Clone size, where shown, is once, few, many, or a class for clones that have expanded.

CDR3nt: TGTGCCAGTAGTATTTGGGGAAGTAGATTCAATGAAGCTTTCTTT; CDR3aa: CASSIWGSRFNEAFF; d_gene: .; j_gene: TRBJ1-1; abundance: .; v_gene: TRBV19
CDR3nt: TGTGCCAGCAGTGACAATAGCGGGGCGGCTCTATATGGGTCCACAGATACGCAGTATTTT; CDR3aa: CASSDNSGAALYGSTDTQYF; d_gene: TRBD2; j_gene: TRBJ2-3; abundance: .; v_gene: TRBV6-1
CDR3nt: TGTGCCAGCAGTCAAACTAGCGGGGGGCCTCTTTACAATGAGCAGTTCTTC; CDR3aa: CASSQTSGGPLYNEQFF; d_gene: TRBD2; j_gene: TRBJ2-1; abundance: .; v_gene: TRBV28
CDR3nt: TGTGCCAGCAGCTCAAATGACCGCTGGGGAAATGAGCAGTTCTTC; CDR3aa: CASSSNDRWGNEQFF; d_gene: .; j_gene: TRBJ2-1; abundance: .; v_gene: TRBV7-9
CDR3nt: TGTGCCAGCAGCTTATTTCTCGGCGGGACGTCCAATAATGAGCAGTTCTTC; CDR3aa: CASSLFLGGTSNNEQFF; d_gene: .; j_gene: TRBJ2-1; abundance: .; v_gene: TRBV13
CDR3nt: TGTGCCAGCAGTGAAAGGGTGTCAGCCAGGCAGTACTTC; CDR3aa: CASSERVSARQYF; d_gene: .; j_gene: TRBJ2-7; abundance: once; v_gene: TRBV25-1
CDR3nt: TGTGCCAGCAGCTTAACGAGGGCAGGGACGGGCACAGATACGCAGTATTTT; CDR3aa: CASSLTRAGTGTDTQYF; d_gene: .; j_gene: TRBJ2-3; abundance: .; v_gene: TRBV7-2
CDR3nt: TGTGCCAGCAGTTACCCGCGGGAGTCAGCTTTCTTT; CDR3aa: CASSYPRESAFF; d_gene: .; j_gene: TRBJ1-1; abundance: .; v_gene: TRBV6-6
CDR3nt: TGTGCCAGCAGTGACGGGGTCGCAGATACGCAGTATTTT; CDR3aa: CASSDGVADTQYF; d_gene: .; j_gene: TRBJ2-3; abundance: .; v_gene: TRBV6-4
CDR3nt: TGTGCCAGCAGCTTAACCCTGGACAGGGGGAAGGCCGGGGAGCTGTTTTTT; CDR3aa: CASSLTLDRGKAGELFF; d_gene: TRBD1; j_gene: TRBJ2-2; abundance: .; v_gene: TRBV7-3
CDR3nt: TGTGCCAGTGGACTAGCGGGGCTCACAGATACGCAGTATTTT; CDR3aa: CASGLAGLTDTQYF; d_gene: TRBD2; j_gene: TRBJ2-3; abundance: .; v_gene: TRBV9
CDR3nt: TGTGCCAGCAGCTTAGGGACGTCCGCAACTAATGAAAAACTGTTTTTT; CDR3aa: CASSLGTSATNEKLFF; d_gene: .; j_gene: TRBJ1-4; abundance: .; v_gene: TRBV7-8
CDR3nt: TGTGCCAGCAGCTTGGACAGGAAAGCCTATGGCTACACCTTC; CDR3aa: CASSLDRKAYGYTF; d_gene: .; j_gene: TRBJ1-2; abundance: .; v_gene: TRBV5-4
CDR3nt: TGTGCCAGCAGCCAAGTAGGAGCTACCAGTGAAAAACTGTTTTTT; CDR3aa: CASSQVGATSEKLFF; d_gene: .; j_gene: TRBJ1-4; abundance: .; v_gene: TRBV4-2
CDR3nt: TGTGCCAGCAGTTACTCGGGACAGGGGCAGCAGCCCCAGCATTTT; CDR3aa: CASSYSGQGQQPQHF; d_gene: TRBD1; j_gene: TRBJ1-5; abundance: .; v_gene: TRBV6-5
CDR3nt: TGTGCCAGCAGCCAAGGTTTACTAAACTCCTACAATGAGCAGTTCTTC; CDR3aa: CASSQGLLNSYNEQFF; d_gene: .; j_gene: TRBJ2-1; abundance: .; v_gene: TRBV4-2
CDR3nt: TGTGCCACCAGCAGCTTCGGGGAGTCGAACACCGGGGAGCTGTTTTTT; CDR3aa: CATSSFGESNTGELFF; d_gene: .; j_gene: TRBJ2-2; abundance: .; v_gene: TRBV15
CDR3nt: TGTGCCAGCAGCTTAGGCAGGGTTGCCACTGAAGCTTTCTTT; CDR3aa: CASSLGRVATEAFF; d_gene: .; j_gene: TRBJ1-1; abundance: .; v_gene: TRBV7-8
CDR3nt: TGTGCCAGCAGTGCCGACAGGGGCGGGACTGGCACCGGGGAGCTGTTTTTT; CDR3aa: CASSADRGGTGTGELFF; d_gene: TRBD1; j_gene: TRBJ2-2; abundance: .; v_gene: TRBV6-1
CDR3nt: TGCAGCGTTGGAACCTCTGGGGCCAACGTCCTGACTTTC; CDR3aa: CSVGTSGANVLTF; d_gene: .; j_gene: TRBJ2-6; abundance: once; v_gene: TRBV29-1
CDR3nt: TGTGCCAGCAGCCTAGCTTTGCCGGGGACCTATGGCTACACCTTC; CDR3aa: CASSLALPGTYGYTF; d_gene: .; j_gene: TRBJ1-2; abundance: .; v_gene: TRBV5-5
CDR3nt: TGTGCCAGCAGCCCCGGGACAGGGGGTACAGATACGCAGTATTTT; CDR3aa: CASSPGTGGTDTQYF; d_gene: TRBD1; j_gene: TRBJ2-3; abundance: .; v_gene: TRBV5-6
CDR3nt: TGCGCCAGCAGCCTGACGGGAGGCCCAGATACGCAGTATTTT; CDR3aa: CASSLTGGPDTQYF; d_gene: TRBD2; j_gene: TRBJ2-3; abundance: .; v_gene: TRBV5-1
CDR3nt: TGCGCCAGCAGCATCCAGCGGGACAGGGGTGCTCCGCAGTACTTC; CDR3aa: CASSIQRDRGAPQYF; d_gene: TRBD1; j_gene: TRBJ2-7; abundance: .; v_gene: TRBV5-1
CDR3nt: TGCGCCAGCAGCCTGACGCAGGACGGCCCATATGGCTACACCTTC; CDR3aa: CASSLTQDGPYGYTF; d_gene: .; j_gene: TRBJ1-2; abundance: once; v_gene: TRBV4-1
CDR3nt: TGTGCCAGCAGCTTGCCCCGAGGGCCCCAGCATTTT; CDR3aa: CASSLPRGPQHF; d_gene: .; j_gene: TRBJ1-5; abundance: few; v_gene: TRBV5-4
CDR3nt: TGTGCCAGCAGCTTGTGGCCAAGGGGAAATGAAAAACTGTTTTTT; CDR3aa: CASSLWPRGNEKLFF; d_gene: .; j_gene: TRBJ1-4; abundance: .; v_gene: TRBV5-6
CDR3nt: TGTGCCAGCAGTGAAGCAGGGGGAGCTGGAAACACCATATATTTT; CDR3aa: CASSEAGGAGNTIYF; d_gene: .; j_gene: TRBJ1-3; abundance: .; v_gene: TRBV6-1
CDR3nt: TGTGCCAGCAGCGTAGTTGCGGGGGGACTCACCGGGGAGCTGTTTTTT; CDR3aa: CASSVVAGGLTGELFF; d_gene: TRBD2; j_gene: TRBJ2-2; abundance: .; v_gene: TRBV9
CDR3nt: TGCGCCAGCAGCTTGGAGGGGGGTACTCAGCCCCAGCATTTT; CDR3aa: CASSLEGGTQPQHF; d_gene: .; j_gene: TRBJ1-5; abundance: few; v_gene: TRBV5-1
CDR3nt: TGTGCTAGCAGCTTATCGGGAGGGATTAATGAAAAACTGTTTTTT; CDR3aa: CASSLSGGINEKLFF; d_gene: .; j_gene: TRBJ1-4; abundance: .; v_gene: TRBV7-7
CDR3nt: TGTGCCAGCAGTTACTTTAGGGATCGTCCCTACGAGCAGTACTTC; CDR3aa: CASSYFRDRPYEQYF; d_gene: .; j_gene: TRBJ2-7; abundance: .; v_gene: TRBV6-5
CDR3nt: TGTGCCAGCAATCGGGGGAGGGCGAACACTGAAGCTTTCTTT; CDR3aa: CASNRGRANTEAFF; d_gene: .; j_gene: TRBJ1-1; abundance: .; v_gene: TRBV2
CDR3nt: TGTGCCAGCAGCACCCCGGAGAGATTGAACACTGAAGCTTTCTTT; CDR3aa: CASSTPERLNTEAFF; d_gene: .; j_gene: TRBJ1-1; abundance: .; v_gene: TRBV5-4
CDR3nt: TGTGCCAGCGCTGGGGGACTAGTTAGCAATGAGCAGTTCTTC; CDR3aa: CASAGGLVSNEQFF; d_gene: TRBD2; j_gene: TRBJ2-1; abundance: .; v_gene: TRBV11-3
CDR3nt: TGCGCCAGCAGCCCCGACAGGGCCTATGGCTACACCTTC; CDR3aa: CASSPDRAYGYTF; d_gene: TRBD1; j_gene: TRBJ1-2; abundance: .; v_gene: TRBV4-3
CDR3nt: TGTGCCAGCAGCCCGACGACAGGGACGGGGGGCGGCTACACCTTC; CDR3aa: CASSPTTGTGGGYTF; d_gene: TRBD1; j_gene: TRBJ1-2; abundance: once; v_gene: TRBV5-6
CDR3nt: TGTGCCAGCAGTAAAGAATATAGCAATCAGCCCCAGCATTTT; CDR3aa: CASSKEYSNQPQHF; d_gene: .; j_gene: TRBJ1-5; abundance: .; v_gene: TRBV6-4
CDR3nt: TGTGCCAGTAGGGATAATTGGGCTAATGAAAAACTGTTTTTT; CDR3aa: CASRDNWANEKLFF; d_gene: .; j_gene: TRBJ1-4; abundance: .; v_gene: TRBV19
CDR3nt: TGTGCCAGCAGTATTGTACGGAACACTGAAGCTTTCTTT; CDR3aa: CASSIVRNTEAFF; d_gene: .; j_gene: TRBJ1-1; abundance: .; v_gene: TRBV6-5
CDR3nt: TGTGCCAGCAGCCGGGACATCTCTGGAAACACCATATATTTT; CDR3aa: CASSRDISGNTIYF; d_gene: .; j_gene: TRBJ1-3; abundance: .; v_gene: TRBV7-2
CDR3nt: TGTGCCAGCAGTGAAGCGCCGGGACGGACTAATTCACCCCTCCACTTT; CDR3aa: CASSEAPGRTNSPLHF; d_gene: .; j_gene: TRBJ1-6; abundance: .; v_gene: TRBV6-1
CDR3nt: TGTGCCAGCAGTGACCTTGGCGGGAATCAGCCCCAGCATTTT; CDR3aa: CASSDLGGNQPQHF; d_gene: .; j_gene: TRBJ1-5; abundance: .; v_gene: TRBV6-1
CDR3nt: TGTGCCAGCAGTGACTCCTCAGCATTGGGTGCCGGGGAGCTGTTTTTT; CDR3aa: CASSDSSALGAGELFF; d_gene: .; j_gene: TRBJ2-2; abundance: once; v_gene: TRBV6-4